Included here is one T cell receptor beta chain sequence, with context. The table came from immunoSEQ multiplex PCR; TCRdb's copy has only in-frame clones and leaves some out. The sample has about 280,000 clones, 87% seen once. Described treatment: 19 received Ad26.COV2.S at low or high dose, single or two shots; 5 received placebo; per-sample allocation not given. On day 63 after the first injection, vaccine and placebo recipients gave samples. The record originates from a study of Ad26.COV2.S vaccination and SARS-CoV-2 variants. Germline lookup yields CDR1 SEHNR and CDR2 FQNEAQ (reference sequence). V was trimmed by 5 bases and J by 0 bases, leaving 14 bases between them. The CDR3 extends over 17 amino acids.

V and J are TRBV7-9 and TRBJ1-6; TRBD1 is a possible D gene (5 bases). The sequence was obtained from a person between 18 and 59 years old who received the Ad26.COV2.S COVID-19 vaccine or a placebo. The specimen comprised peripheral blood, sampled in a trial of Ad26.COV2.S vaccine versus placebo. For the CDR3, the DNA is TGTGCCAGCAGCCTGGGACTTACTAGCTCCTATAATTCACCCCTCCACTTT. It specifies CASSLGLTSSYNSPLHF.